The rows below give T cell receptor beta chains drawn from one sample of a study of blood T cells in healthy people across ages. TCRdb ran MiXCR on the 5' RACE reads and lists one entry per CDR3 protein. The sample contains 2 million or so distinct CDR3 sequences, roughly 49% of which appear only once. What was sequenced was blood. These receptors all come from a woman aged 40 to 50 in good health. The CDR3 runs from the conserved cysteine through the conserved F or W.

v_call	j_call	cdr3_aa
TRBV4-1	TRBJ2-7	CASSQGGGSSYEQYF
TRBV7-8	NA	CASSLWQGDYEQYF
TRBV20-1	TRBJ2-1	CSARTWDSHQSSYNEQFF
TRBV4-2	TRBJ1-6	CASSPPFAGAGDGSLHF
TRBV20-1	TRBJ2-1	CSASRLVRDEQFF
TRBV3-1	TRBJ1-2	CASSQGIPMTNYGYTF
TRBV7-2	TRBJ1-6	CASSQGQGRTPLHF
TRBV2	TRBJ2-3	CASSDPRQGASTDTQYF
TRBV14	TRBJ2-1	CASTSGLLAEEQFF
TRBV15	TRBJ2-3	CATSRVGEVTQYF
TRBV7-2	TRBJ2-5	CASSSTSGGGIKTQYF
TRBV7-9	TRBJ1-2	CASSVGEGMNGYTF
TRBV6-6	TRBJ2-1	CASRPATHNEQFF
TRBV13	TRBJ2-7	CASSKSYEQYF
TRBV24-1	NA	CATSDVLAGEETQYF
TRBV15	TRBJ2-4	CATSSDRGRSKNIQYF
TRBV20-1	TRBJ2-3	CSARGLAMSTDTQYF
TRBV7-2	TRBJ2-5	CASSFDSRKTQYF
TRBV28	TRBJ2-1	CASRQPGTGSYEQFF
TRBV12-3/TRBV12-4	TRBJ2-3	CASRNVGGDTQYF
TRBV29-1	TRBJ2-5	CSVASGGIHQEAQYF
TRBV7-6	TRBJ2-7	CASSLANRGTEQYF
TRBV2	TRBJ2-1	CASSGRLAGGNEQFF
TRBV5-1	TRBJ2-5	CASSLVRTSGETQYF
TRBV6-6	TRBJ2-2	CASSYLGQGSSGELFF
TRBV7-8	TRBJ2-7	CASSLTETSYEQYF
TRBV5-5	TRBJ2-3	CASSLLGEDTQYF
TRBV7-2	TRBJ2-5	CASSAGLAEETQYF
TRBV4-1	TRBJ2-3	CASSQDPELGGGQTRTDTQYF
TRBV5-5	TRBJ2-4	CASSSRTGTNIQYF
TRBV20-1	TRBJ2-6	CSARRLEGVSGANVLTF
TRBV6-5	TRBJ2-1	CASSYQQGYNEQFF
TRBV23-1	TRBJ2-3	CASSHSRDPSGNTQYF
TRBV5-1	TRBJ1-1	CASSSRGGGNTEAFF
TRBV2	TRBJ2-3	CASSILSGGSTDTQYF
TRBV6-6	TRBJ2-1	CASSYPQGHRVGEQFF
TRBV28	TRBJ1-2	CASSPDHQLSGYTF
TRBV29-1	TRBJ1-1	CSVGWEIRDTEAFF
TRBV7-9	TRBJ1-2	CASRAGTELYGYTF
TRBV28	TRBJ2-5	CASSLLGTGKETQYF
TRBV4-3	TRBJ1-6	CASSQVFQEGNSPLHF
TRBV27	TRBJ1-4	CASSNRGLREKLFF
TRBV7-6	TRBJ2-1	CASSEYIFYRGVFDNEQFF
TRBV3-1	TRBJ2-5	CASSQDPRTRETQYF
TRBV11-1	TRBJ1-2	CASGTQANYGYTF
TRBV20-1	TRBJ2-4	CSARDGGRGQYF
TRBV3-1	NA	CASSPLGAGGSYEQYF
TRBV4-1	TRBJ2-7	CASSPGAGGFTYEQYF
TRBV20-1	TRBJ2-6	CSARTVGSGANVLTF
TRBV27	TRBJ2-2	CASSSYRGGPGELFF
TRBV7-2	TRBJ1-5	CASSPGTGRNQPQHF
TRBV13	TRBJ2-4	CASSLERGNIQYF
TRBV20-1	TRBJ2-3	CSAPKPPLLTDTQYF